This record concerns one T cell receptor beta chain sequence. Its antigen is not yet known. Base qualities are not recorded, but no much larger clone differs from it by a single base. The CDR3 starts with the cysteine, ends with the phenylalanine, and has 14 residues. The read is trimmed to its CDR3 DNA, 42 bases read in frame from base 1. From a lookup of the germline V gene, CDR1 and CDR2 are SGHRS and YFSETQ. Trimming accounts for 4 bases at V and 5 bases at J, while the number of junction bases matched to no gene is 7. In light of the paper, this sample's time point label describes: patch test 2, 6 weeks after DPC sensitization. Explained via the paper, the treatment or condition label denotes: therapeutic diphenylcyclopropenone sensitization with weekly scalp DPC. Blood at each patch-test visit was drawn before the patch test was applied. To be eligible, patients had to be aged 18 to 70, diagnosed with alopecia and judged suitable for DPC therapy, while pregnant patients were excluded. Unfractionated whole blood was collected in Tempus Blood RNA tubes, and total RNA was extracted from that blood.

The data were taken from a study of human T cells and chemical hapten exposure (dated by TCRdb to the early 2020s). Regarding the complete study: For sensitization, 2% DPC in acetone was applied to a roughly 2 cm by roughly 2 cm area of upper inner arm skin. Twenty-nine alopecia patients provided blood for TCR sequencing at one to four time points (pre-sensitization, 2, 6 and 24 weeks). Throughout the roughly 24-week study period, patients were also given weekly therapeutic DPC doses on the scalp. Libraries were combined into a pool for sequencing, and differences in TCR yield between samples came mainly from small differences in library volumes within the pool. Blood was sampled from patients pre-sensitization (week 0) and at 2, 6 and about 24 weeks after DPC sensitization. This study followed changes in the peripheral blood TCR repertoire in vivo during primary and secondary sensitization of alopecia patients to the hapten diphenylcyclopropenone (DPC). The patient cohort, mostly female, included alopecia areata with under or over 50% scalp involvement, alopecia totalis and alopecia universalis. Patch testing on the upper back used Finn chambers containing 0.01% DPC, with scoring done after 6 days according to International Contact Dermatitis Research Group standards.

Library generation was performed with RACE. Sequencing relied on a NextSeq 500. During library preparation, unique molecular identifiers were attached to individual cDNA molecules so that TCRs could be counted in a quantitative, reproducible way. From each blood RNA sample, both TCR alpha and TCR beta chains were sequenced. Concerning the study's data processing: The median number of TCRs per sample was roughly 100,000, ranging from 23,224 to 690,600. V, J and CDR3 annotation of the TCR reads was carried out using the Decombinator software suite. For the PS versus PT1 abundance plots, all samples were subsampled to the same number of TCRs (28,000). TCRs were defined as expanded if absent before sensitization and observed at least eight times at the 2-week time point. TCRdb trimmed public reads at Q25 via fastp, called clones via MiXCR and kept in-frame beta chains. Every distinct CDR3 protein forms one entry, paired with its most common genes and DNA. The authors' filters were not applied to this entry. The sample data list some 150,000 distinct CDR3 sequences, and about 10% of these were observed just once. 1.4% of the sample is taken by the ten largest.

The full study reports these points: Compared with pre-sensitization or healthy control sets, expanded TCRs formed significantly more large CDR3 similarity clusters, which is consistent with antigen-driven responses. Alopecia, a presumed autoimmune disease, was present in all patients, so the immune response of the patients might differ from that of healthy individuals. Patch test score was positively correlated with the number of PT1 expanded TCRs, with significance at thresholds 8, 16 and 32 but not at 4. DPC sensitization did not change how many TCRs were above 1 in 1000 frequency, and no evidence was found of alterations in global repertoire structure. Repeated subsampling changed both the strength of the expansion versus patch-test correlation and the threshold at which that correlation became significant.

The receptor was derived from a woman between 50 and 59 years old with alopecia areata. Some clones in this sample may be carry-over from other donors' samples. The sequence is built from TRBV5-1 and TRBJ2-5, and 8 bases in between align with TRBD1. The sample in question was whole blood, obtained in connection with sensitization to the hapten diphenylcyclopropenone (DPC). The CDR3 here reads CASSELGTGETQYF. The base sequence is TGCGCCAGCAGCGAACTGGGGACAGGCGAGACCCAGTACTTC.